Listed below are T cell receptor beta chains from one sample, sequenced in a study of T cell responses to AZD1222 COVID-19 vaccine. Libraries were prepared by immunoSEQ multiplex PCR; TCRdb keeps only in-frame clonotypes and omits some of them. The table has about 66,000 clones, roughly 87% seen once. This material consisted of peripheral blood, taken on day 0 of AZD1222 vaccination. All receptors come from an adult in good health. CDR3s include the opening cysteine and the closing phenylalanine or tryptophan. The order of the fields is D gene, J gene, V gene, clone size, CDR3 length, CDR3 protein, CDR3 DNA. A D gene is named only where the DNA matches it firmly. Size is omitted from some rows. Given values are once, few, many or a class for expanded clones.

D: .; J: TRBJ2-3; V: TRBV10-3; size: .; length: 15; CDR3: CAISEYRGSTDTQYF; DNA: TGTGCCATCAGTGAGTATAGGGGTAGCACAGATACGCAGTATTTT
D: TRBD1; J: TRBJ2-7; V: TRBV12-3/TRBV12-4; size: .; length: 13; CDR3: CASSLTEGQPRYF; DNA: TGTGCCAGCAGCCTCACCGAGGGACAGCCTCGGTACTTC
D: TRBD1; J: TRBJ1-1; V: TRBV15; size: .; length: 13; CDR3: CATSRLGTGEAFF; DNA: TGTGCCACCAGCAGACTCGGGACAGGGGAAGCTTTCTTT
D: .; J: TRBJ2-7; V: TRBV2; size: .; length: 11; CDR3: CASTGGYEQYF; DNA: TGTGCCAGCACCGGGGGCTACGAGCAGTACTTC
D: .; J: TRBJ2-7; V: TRBV7-2; size: .; length: 13; CDR3: CASSPSWSYEQYF; DNA: TGTGCCAGCAGCCCCTCGTGGTCCTACGAGCAGTACTTC
D: TRBD1; J: TRBJ1-2; V: TRBV5-1; size: many; length: 16; CDR3: CASRLAGQAGDYGYTF; DNA: TGCGCCAGCAGATTAGCGGGACAGGCTGGGGACTATGGCTACACCTTC
D: TRBD1; J: TRBJ1-1; V: TRBV28; size: once; length: 15; CDR3: CASSSRTGMNTEAFF; DNA: TGTGCCAGCAGTTCCCGGACAGGAATGAACACTGAAGCTTTCTTT
D: .; J: TRBJ2-3; V: TRBV6-5; size: .; length: 14; CDR3: CASNPGRLTDTQYF; DNA: TGTGCCAGCAACCCCGGGAGACTCACAGATACGCAGTATTTT
D: .; J: TRBJ1-5; V: TRBV18; size: .; length: 16; CDR3: CASSPPGGLSDRPQHF; DNA: TGTGCCAGCTCACCACCGGGTGGACTTTCTGATCGGCCCCAGCATTTT
D: TRBD2; J: TRBJ2-5; V: TRBV3-1/TRBV3-2; size: .; length: 15; CDR3: CASSRTSGSQETQYF; DNA: TGTGCCAGCAGCCGGACTAGCGGGTCACAAGAGACCCAGTACTTC
D: TRBD1; J: TRBJ1-5; V: TRBV5-1; size: once; length: 15; CDR3: CASSSGTGSNQPQHF; DNA: TGCGCCAGCAGCTCCGGGACAGGTAGCAATCAGCCCCAGCATTTT
D: TRBD1; J: TRBJ2-1; V: TRBV6-4; size: .; length: 15; CDR3: CASRAGTGPFNEQFF; DNA: TGTGCCAGCAGGGCCGGGACAGGGCCCTTCAATGAGCAGTTCTTC
D: .; J: TRBJ2-3; V: TRBV4-3; size: once; length: 15; CDR3: CASSQVTGSTDTQYF; DNA: TGCGCCAGCAGCCAAGTCACGGGGAGCACAGATACGCAGTATTTT
D: .; J: TRBJ2-6; V: TRBV28; size: .; length: 18; CDR3: CASRTLGLRVSGANVLTF; DNA: TGTGCCAGCAGGACACTAGGGTTGAGGGTCTCTGGGGCCAACGTCCTGACTTTC
D: .; J: TRBJ1-2; V: TRBV6-5; size: .; length: 13; CDR3: CASSYPGHHGYTF; DNA: TGTGCCAGCAGTTACCCGGGACACCATGGCTACACCTTC
D: .; J: TRBJ2-6; V: TRBV3-1/TRBV3-2; size: .; length: 16; CDR3: CASSTGGGTGANVLTF; DNA: TGTGCCAGCAGTACAGGAGGGGGTACTGGGGCCAACGTCCTGACTTTC
D: .; J: TRBJ1-3; V: TRBV7-2; size: .; length: 12; CDR3: CASSFPGNTIYF; DNA: TGTGCCAGCAGCTTCCCCGGAAACACCATATATTTT
D: TRBD1; J: TRBJ2-7; V: TRBV11-2; size: .; length: 14; CDR3: CASSWTGGTYEQYF; DNA: TGTGCCAGCAGCTGGACAGGGGGAACCTACGAGCAGTACTTC
D: .; J: TRBJ2-5; V: TRBV5-1; size: once; length: 13; CDR3: CASSLRGVETQYF; DNA: TGCGCCAGCAGCTTGAGAGGGGTTGAGACCCAGTACTTC
D: .; J: TRBJ2-7; V: TRBV27; size: .; length: 15; CDR3: CASSLGYGGTYEQYF; DNA: TGTGCCAGCAGTTTGGGGTATGGGGGTACCTACGAGCAGTACTTC
D: .; J: TRBJ2-7; V: TRBV18; size: .; length: 14; CDR3: CASSPRASSYEQYF; DNA: TGTGCCAGCTCACCCCGGGCTAGCTCCTACGAGCAGTACTTC
D: TRBD1; J: TRBJ1-2; V: TRBV30; size: .; length: 15; CDR3: CAWSVSGTGTYGYTF; DNA: TGTGCCTGGAGTGTAAGCGGGACAGGAACCTATGGCTACACCTTC
D: .; J: TRBJ1-4; V: TRBV6-5; size: .; length: 15; CDR3: CASSLHGQWNEKLFF; DNA: TGTGCCAGCAGCTTACACGGTCAATGGAATGAAAAACTGTTTTTT
D: .; J: TRBJ2-7; V: TRBV5-5; size: few; length: 16; CDR3: CASSFTVGIGTYEQYF; DNA: TGTGCCAGCAGCTTTACGGTGGGTATTGGGACCTACGAGCAGTACTTC
D: .; J: TRBJ1-4; V: TRBV20-1; size: .; length: 10; CDR3: CSARGVKLFF; DNA: TGCAGTGCTAGGGGAGTAAAACTGTTTTTT
D: TRBD1; J: TRBJ2-7; V: TRBV5-4; size: .; length: 14; CDR3: CASSLGQGSYEQYF; DNA: TGTGCCAGCAGCTTAGGACAGGGTTCCTACGAGCAGTACTTC
D: TRBD2; J: TRBJ2-1; V: TRBV5-1; size: .; length: 15; CDR3: CASSTGTSVFDEQFF; DNA: TGCGCCAGCAGCACCGGGACTAGCGTCTTTGATGAGCAGTTCTTC
D: TRBD2; J: TRBJ2-3; V: TRBV2; size: once; length: 20; CDR3: CASSDRTSGGGFLSTDTQYF; DNA: TGTGCCAGCAGTGACCGGACTAGCGGGGGGGGGTTCCTTAGCACAGATACGCAGTATTTT
D: TRBD1; J: TRBJ2-5; V: TRBV7-3; size: .; length: 15; CDR3: CASSPNGQGQETQYF; DNA: TGTGCCAGCAGCCCAAATGGACAGGGCCAAGAGACCCAGTACTTC
D: .; J: TRBJ2-7; V: TRBV19; size: .; length: 15; CDR3: CASSIGQHQADEQYF; DNA: TGTGCCAGTAGTATAGGCCAACACCAGGCCGACGAGCAGTACTTC
D: .; J: TRBJ1-1; V: TRBV12-3/TRBV12-4; size: .; length: 12; CDR3: CASSLSRYGTFF; DNA: TGTGCCAGCAGCCTATCTAGATATGGAACTTTCTTT
D: .; J: TRBJ1-2; V: TRBV11-2; size: once; length: 13; CDR3: CASSLGGLYGYTF; DNA: TGTGCCAGCAGCTTGGGCGGCCTCTATGGCTACACCTTC
D: TRBD1; J: TRBJ1-2; V: TRBV19; size: once; length: 13; CDR3: CASGTGVRYGYTF; DNA: TGTGCCAGTGGGACAGGGGTAAGGTATGGCTACACCTTC
D: .; J: TRBJ1-1; V: TRBV28; size: .; length: 15; CDR3: CASSPQGRWDTEAFF; DNA: TGTGCCAGCAGTCCCCAGGGGCGCTGGGACACTGAAGCTTTCTTT
D: .; J: TRBJ1-1; V: TRBV4-2; size: .; length: 12; CDR3: CASSQDNGEAFF; DNA: TGTGCCAGCAGCCAAGACAACGGTGAAGCTTTCTTT
D: .; J: TRBJ2-7; V: TRBV7-2; size: .; length: 14; CDR3: CASSLTSASWEQYF; DNA: TGTGCCAGCAGCCTCACCAGTGCCTCGTGGGAGCAGTACTTC
D: .; J: TRBJ1-1; V: TRBV7-9; size: .; length: 14; CDR3: CASSPAAGNTEAFF; DNA: TGTGCCAGCAGCCCCGCGGCGGGAAACACTGAAGCTTTCTTT
D: .; J: TRBJ1-4; V: TRBV18; size: .; length: 16; CDR3: CASSLTYTATNEKLFF; DNA: TGTGCCAGCTCACTTACCTACACCGCAACTAATGAAAAACTGTTTTTT
D: .; J: TRBJ2-2; V: TRBV5-1; size: .; length: 12; CDR3: CASSLPPGELFF; DNA: TGCGCCAGCAGCTTACCGCCCGGGGAGCTGTTTTTT
D: TRBD1; J: TRBJ2-7; V: TRBV15; size: .; length: 14; CDR3: CATSVTGGSYEQYF; DNA: TGTGCCACCAGCGTGACAGGGGGAAGCTACGAGCAGTACTTC
D: .; J: TRBJ2-1; V: TRBV7-2; size: .; length: 13; CDR3: CASSLGINNEQFF; DNA: TGTGCCAGCAGCTTAGGGATAAACAATGAGCAGTTCTTC
D: TRBD1; J: TRBJ1-5; V: TRBV6-5; size: .; length: 15; CDR3: CASSRQGGRDQPQHF; DNA: TGTGCCAGCAGCCGACAGGGCGGGCGGGATCAGCCCCAGCATTTT
D: .; J: TRBJ2-7; V: TRBV7-6; size: few; length: 15; CDR3: CATVDPRADPYEQYF; DNA: TGTGCCACCGTCGACCCTAGAGCGGACCCCTACGAGCAGTACTTC
D: TRBD1; J: TRBJ1-6; V: TRBV27; size: .; length: 18; CDR3: CASSFAVRSTGGASPLHF; DNA: TGTGCCAGCAGCTTTGCGGTACGATCGACAGGGGGCGCTTCACCCCTCCACTTT
D: .; J: TRBJ2-3; V: TRBV7-3; size: .; length: 13; CDR3: CASSRDWSNTQYF; DNA: TGTGCCAGCAGCCGCGACTGGTCGAATACGCAGTATTTT
D: .; J: TRBJ2-5; V: TRBV28; size: .; length: 14; CDR3: CASSSMTDQETQYF; DNA: TGTGCCAGCAGTTCAATGACAGATCAAGAGACCCAGTACTTC
D: .; J: TRBJ1-6; V: TRBV7-9; size: .; length: 13; CDR3: CASSPRGGSPLHF; DNA: TGTGCCAGCAGCCCCAGGGGCGGCTCACCCCTCCACTTT
D: TRBD1; J: TRBJ1-6; V: TRBV19; size: .; length: 13; CDR3: CATATGYNSPLHF; DNA: TGTGCCACCGCGACAGGGTATAATTCACCCCTCCACTTT
D: .; J: TRBJ1-6; V: TRBV18; size: .; length: 17; CDR3: CASSPISRGSYNSPLHF; DNA: TGTGCCAGCTCACCAATCAGCCGGGGGTCCTATAATTCACCCCTCCACTTT
D: .; J: TRBJ2-2; V: TRBV7-9; size: .; length: 15; CDR3: CASSLGQGPLGELFF; DNA: TGTGCCAGCAGCTTAGGTCAGGGGCCCCTCGGGGAGCTGTTTTTT
D: .; J: TRBJ2-1; V: TRBV11-2; size: .; length: 14; CDR3: CASSLLVGGNEQFF; DNA: TGTGCCAGCAGCTTATTAGTAGGGGGAAATGAGCAGTTCTTC
D: .; J: TRBJ2-7; V: TRBV7-9; size: .; length: 15; CDR3: CASSAEGTGRYEQYF; DNA: TGTGCCAGCAGCGCAGAGGGGACGGGACGCTACGAGCAGTACTTC
D: .; J: TRBJ1-1; V: TRBV6-5; size: .; length: 13; CDR3: CASSYEEYTEAFF; DNA: TGTGCCAGCAGTTACGAGGAATACACTGAAGCTTTCTTT
D: .; J: TRBJ2-1; V: TRBV29-1; size: once; length: 14; CDR3: CSVLDGSSYNEQFF; DNA: TGCAGCGTTTTGGACGGTAGCTCCTACAATGAGCAGTTCTTC
D: .; J: TRBJ2-5; V: TRBV3-1/TRBV3-2; size: .; length: 14; CDR3: CASSQPGFQETQYF; DNA: TGTGCCAGCAGCCAACCGGGGTTTCAAGAGACCCAGTACTTC
D: .; J: TRBJ2-3; V: TRBV3-1/TRBV3-2; size: .; length: 16; CDR3: CASSQMGSRWTDTQYF; DNA: TGTGCCAGCAGCCAGATGGGGTCAAGGTGGACAGATACGCAGTATTTT
D: .; J: TRBJ2-5; V: TRBV7-9; size: .; length: 16; CDR3: CASSLATQGFRETQYF; DNA: TGTGCCAGCAGCTTAGCGACGCAGGGGTTCCGCGAGACCCAGTACTTC